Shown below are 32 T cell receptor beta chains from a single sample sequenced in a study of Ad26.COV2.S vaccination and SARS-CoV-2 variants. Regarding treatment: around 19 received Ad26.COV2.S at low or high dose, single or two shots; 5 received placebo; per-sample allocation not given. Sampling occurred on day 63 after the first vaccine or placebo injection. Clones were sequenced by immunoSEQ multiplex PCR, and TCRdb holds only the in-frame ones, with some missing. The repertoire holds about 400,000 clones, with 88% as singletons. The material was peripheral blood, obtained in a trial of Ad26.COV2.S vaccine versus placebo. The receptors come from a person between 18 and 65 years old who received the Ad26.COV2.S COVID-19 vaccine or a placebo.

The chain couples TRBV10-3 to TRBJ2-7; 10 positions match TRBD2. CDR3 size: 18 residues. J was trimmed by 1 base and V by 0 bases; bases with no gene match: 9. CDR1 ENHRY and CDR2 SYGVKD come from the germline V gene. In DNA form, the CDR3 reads TGTGCCATCAGTGAGTCCGGGACTAGCGTACTAAGTTCCTACGAGCAGTACTTC. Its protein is CAISESGTSVLSSYEQYF.

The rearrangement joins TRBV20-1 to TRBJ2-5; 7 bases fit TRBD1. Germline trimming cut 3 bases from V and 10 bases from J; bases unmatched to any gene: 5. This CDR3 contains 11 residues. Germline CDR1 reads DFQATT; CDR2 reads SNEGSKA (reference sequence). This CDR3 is CSASEQGNQYF. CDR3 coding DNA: TGCAGTGCTAGTGAACAGGGGAACCAGTACTTC.

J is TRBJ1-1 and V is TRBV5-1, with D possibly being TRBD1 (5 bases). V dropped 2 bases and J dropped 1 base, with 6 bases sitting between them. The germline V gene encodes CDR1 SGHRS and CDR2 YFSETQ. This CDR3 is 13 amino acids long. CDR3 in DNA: TGCGCCAGCAGCTTTAGGGGGAACACTGAAGCTTTCTTT. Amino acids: CASSFRGNTEAFF.

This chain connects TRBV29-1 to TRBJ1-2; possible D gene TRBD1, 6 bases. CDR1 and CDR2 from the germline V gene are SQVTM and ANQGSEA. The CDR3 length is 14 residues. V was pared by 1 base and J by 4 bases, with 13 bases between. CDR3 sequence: CSVEARGAGYGYTF. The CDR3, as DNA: TGCAGCGTTGAAGCTAGGGGGGCTGGCTATGGCTACACCTTC.

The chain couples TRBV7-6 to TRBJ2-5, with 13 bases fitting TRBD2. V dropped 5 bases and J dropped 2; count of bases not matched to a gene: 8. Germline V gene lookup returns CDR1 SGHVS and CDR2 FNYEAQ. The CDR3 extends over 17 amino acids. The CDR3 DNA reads TGTGCCAGCAGCCCATACCCACTAGCGGGGGGGCAAGAGACCCAGTACTTC. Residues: CASSPYPLAGGQETQYF.

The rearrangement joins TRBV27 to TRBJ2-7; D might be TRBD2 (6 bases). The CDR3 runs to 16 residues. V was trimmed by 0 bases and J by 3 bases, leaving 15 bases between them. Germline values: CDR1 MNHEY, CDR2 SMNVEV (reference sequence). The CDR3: CASSLSVQGLGYEQYF. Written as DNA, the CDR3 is TGTGCCAGCAGTTTATCAGTTCAGGGACTGGGCTACGAGCAGTACTTC.

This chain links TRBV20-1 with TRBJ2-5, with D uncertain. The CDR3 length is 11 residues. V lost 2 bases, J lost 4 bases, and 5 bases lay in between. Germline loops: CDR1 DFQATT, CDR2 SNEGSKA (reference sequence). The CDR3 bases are TGCAGTGCTAGAATTGCAGAGACCCAGTACTTC. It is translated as CSARIAETQYF.

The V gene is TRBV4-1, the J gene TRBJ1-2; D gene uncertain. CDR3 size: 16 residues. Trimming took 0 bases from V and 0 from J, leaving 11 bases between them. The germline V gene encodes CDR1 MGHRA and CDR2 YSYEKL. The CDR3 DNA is TGCGCCAGCAGCCAAGACAAGGGAATGACTAACTATGGCTACACCTTC. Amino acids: CASSQDKGMTNYGYTF.

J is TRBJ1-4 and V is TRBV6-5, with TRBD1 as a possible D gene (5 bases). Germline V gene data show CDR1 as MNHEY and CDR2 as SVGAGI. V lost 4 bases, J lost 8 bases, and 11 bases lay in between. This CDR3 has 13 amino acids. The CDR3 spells CASSLDSGEKLFF. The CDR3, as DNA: TGTGCCAGCAGTTTAGACAGCGGGGAAAAACTGTTTTTT.

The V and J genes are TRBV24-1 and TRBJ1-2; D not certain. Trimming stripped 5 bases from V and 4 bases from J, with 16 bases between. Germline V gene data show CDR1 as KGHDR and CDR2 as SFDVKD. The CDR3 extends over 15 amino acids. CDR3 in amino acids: CATSAFDPFLYGYTF. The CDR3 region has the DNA TGTGCCACCAGTGCCTTCGATCCGTTCCTCTATGGCTACACCTTC.

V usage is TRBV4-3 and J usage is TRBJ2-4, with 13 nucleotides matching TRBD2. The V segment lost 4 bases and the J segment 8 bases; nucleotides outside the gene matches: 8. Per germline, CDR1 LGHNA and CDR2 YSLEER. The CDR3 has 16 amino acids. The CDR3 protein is CASSRILAGGQDIQYF. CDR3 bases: TGCGCCAGCAGCCGAATACTAGCGGGGGGGCAGGACATTCAGTACTTC.

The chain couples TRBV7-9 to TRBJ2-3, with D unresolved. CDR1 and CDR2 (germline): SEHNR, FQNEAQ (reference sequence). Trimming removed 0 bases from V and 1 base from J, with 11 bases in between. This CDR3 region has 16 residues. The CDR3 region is CASSLALTAGTDTQYF. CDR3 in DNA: TGTGCCAGCAGCTTAGCTCTTACAGCTGGCACAGATACGCAGTATTTT.

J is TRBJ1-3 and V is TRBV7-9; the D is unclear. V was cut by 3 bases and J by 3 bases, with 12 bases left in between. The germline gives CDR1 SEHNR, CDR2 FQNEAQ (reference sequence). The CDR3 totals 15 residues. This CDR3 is CASSFTWSGGNTIYF. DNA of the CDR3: TGTGCCAGCAGCTTTACGTGGTCGGGTGGAAACACCATATATTTT. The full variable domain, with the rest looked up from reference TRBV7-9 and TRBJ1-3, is DTGVSQNPRHKITKRGQNVTFRCDPISEHNRLYWYRQTLGQGPEFLTYFQNEAQLEKSRLLSDRFSAERPKGSFSTLEIQRTEQGDSAMYLCASSFTWSGGNTIYFGEGSWLTVV.

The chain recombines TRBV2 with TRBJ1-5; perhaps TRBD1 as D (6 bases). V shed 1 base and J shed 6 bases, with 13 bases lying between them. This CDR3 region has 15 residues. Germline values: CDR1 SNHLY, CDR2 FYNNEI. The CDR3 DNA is TGTGCCAGCAGTGAAGTAGGAGGGGGGAGTCAGCCCCAGCATTTT. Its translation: CASSEVGGGSQPQHF. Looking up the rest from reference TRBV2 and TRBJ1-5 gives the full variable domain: EPEVTQTPSHQVTQMGQEVILRCVPISNHLYFYWYRQILGQKVEFLVSFYNNEISEKSEIFDDQFSVERPDGSNFTLKIRSTKLEDSAMYFCASSEVGGGSQPQHFGDGTRLSIL.

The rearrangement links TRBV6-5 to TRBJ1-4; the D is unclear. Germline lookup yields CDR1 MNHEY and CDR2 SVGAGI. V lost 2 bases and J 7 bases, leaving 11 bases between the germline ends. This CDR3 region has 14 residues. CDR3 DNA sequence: TGTGCCAGCAGTTACCTGGGTTTGGGTGAAAAACTGTTTTTT. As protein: CASSYLGLGEKLFF.

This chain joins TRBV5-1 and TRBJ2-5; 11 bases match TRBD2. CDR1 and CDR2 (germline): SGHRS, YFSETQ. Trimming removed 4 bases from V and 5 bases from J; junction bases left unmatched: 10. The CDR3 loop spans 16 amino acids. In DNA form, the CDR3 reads TGCGCCAGCAGCCCCCGGGTAGCGGGGGGGCGGGAGACCCAGTACTTC. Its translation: CASSPRVAGGRETQYF.

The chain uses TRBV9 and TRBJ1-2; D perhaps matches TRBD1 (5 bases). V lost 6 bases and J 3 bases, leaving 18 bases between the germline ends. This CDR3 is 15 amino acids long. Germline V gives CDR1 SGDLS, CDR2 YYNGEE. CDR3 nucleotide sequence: TGTGCCAGCACGATAGGGACCGCCCGCGACTATGGCTACACCTTC. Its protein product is CASTIGTARDYGYTF.

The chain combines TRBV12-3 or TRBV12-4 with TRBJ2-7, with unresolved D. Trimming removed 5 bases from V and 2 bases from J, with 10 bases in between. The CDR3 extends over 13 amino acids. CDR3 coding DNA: TGTGCCAGCAGTCACGGACCTACCTACGAGCAGTACTTC. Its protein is CASSHGPTYEQYF.

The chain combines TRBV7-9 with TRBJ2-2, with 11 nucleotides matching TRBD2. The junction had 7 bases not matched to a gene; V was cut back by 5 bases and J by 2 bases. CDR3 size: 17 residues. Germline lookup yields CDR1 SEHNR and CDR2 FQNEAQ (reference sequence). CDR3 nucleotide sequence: TGTGCCAGCAGCCCCTGGCTAGCGGGGGGCAACACCGGGGAGCTGTTTTTT. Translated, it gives CASSPWLAGGNTGELFF. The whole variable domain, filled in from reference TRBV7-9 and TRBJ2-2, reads DTGVSQNPRHKITKRGQNVTFRCDPISEHNRLYWYRQTLGQGPEFLTYFQNEAQLEKSRLLSDRFSAERPKGSFSTLEIQRTEQGDSAMYLCASSPWLAGGNTGELFFGEGSRLTVL.

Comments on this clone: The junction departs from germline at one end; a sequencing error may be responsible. The CDR3 sequence: CATSRELRGGEETQYF. The CDR3 region has the DNA TGTGCCACCAGTAGAGAACTTAGGGGAGGCGAAGAGACCCAGTACTTC. The chain employs TRBV15 and TRBJ2-5, with a tentative D call TRBD2 (6 bases). CDR1 and CDR2 from the germline V gene are LNHNV and YYDKDF (reference sequence). The CDR3 is 16 residues long. Looking up the rest from reference TRBV15 and TRBJ2-5 gives the full variable domain: DAMVIQNPRYQVTQFGKPVTLSCSQTLNHNVMYWYQQKSSQAPKLLFHYYDKDFNNEADTPDNFQSRRPNTSFCFLDIRSPGLGDTAMYLCATSRELRGGEETQYFGPGTRLLVL.

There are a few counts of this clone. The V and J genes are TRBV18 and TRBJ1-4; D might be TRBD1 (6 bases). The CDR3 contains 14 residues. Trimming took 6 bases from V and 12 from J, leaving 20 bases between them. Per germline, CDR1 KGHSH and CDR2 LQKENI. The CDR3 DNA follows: TGTGCCAGCTCCTGGGACACAAAACCTGAGGAACTGTTTTTT. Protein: CASSWDTKPEELFF.

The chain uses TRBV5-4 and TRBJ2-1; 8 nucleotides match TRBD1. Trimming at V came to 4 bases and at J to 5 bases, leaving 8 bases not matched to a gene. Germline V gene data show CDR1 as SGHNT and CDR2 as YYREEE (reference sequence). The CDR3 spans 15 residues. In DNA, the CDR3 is TGTGCCAGCAGCCCTCCGGACAGGGTTGACAATGAGCAGTTCTTC. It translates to CASSPPDRVDNEQFF.

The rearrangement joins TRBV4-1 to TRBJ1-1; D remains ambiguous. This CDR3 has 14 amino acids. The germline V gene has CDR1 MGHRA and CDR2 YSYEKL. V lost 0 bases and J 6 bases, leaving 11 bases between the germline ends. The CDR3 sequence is CASSQELYMPEAFF. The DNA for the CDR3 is TGCGCCAGCAGCCAAGAGTTGTACATGCCTGAAGCTTTCTTT.

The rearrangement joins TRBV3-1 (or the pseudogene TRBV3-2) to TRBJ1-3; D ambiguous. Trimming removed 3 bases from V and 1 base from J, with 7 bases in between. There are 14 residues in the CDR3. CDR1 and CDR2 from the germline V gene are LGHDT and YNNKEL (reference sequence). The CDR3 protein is CASSHGVSGNTIYF. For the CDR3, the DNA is TGTGCCAGCAGCCACGGCGTTTCTGGAAACACCATATATTTT.

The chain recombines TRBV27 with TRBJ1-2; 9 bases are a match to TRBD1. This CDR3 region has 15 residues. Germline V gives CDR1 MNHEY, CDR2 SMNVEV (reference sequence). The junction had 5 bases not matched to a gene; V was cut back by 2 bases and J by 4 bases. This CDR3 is CASSLNRGRPYGYTF. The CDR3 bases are TGTGCCAGCAGTTTAAACAGGGGGCGCCCCTATGGCTACACCTTC.

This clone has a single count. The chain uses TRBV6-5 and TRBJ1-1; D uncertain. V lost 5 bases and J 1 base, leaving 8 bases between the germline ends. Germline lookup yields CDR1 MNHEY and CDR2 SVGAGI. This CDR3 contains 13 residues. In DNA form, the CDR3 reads TGTGCCAGCAGTCAGGTGAGGAACACTGAAGCTTTCTTT. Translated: CASSQVRNTEAFF.

This CDR3 reads CASSLALAGGSEQFF. The CDR3 bases are TGTGCCAGCAGCTTAGCACTAGCGGGGGGGAGTGAGCAGTTCTTC. This chain uses TRBV7-2 with TRBJ2-1; 13 bases fit TRBD2. The CDR3 loop spans 15 amino acids. The germline V gene has CDR1 SGHTA and CDR2 FQGNSA. V gave up 0 bases and J gave up 9 bases; unmatched junction bases: 2.

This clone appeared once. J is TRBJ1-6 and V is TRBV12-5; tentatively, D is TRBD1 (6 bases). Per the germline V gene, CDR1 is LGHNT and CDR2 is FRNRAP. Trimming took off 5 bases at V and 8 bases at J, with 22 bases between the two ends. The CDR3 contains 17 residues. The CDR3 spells CASGGIKQGSLDSPLHF. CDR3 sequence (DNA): TGTGCTAGTGGTGGGATTAAACAGGGATCCCTAGATTCACCCCTCCACTTT.

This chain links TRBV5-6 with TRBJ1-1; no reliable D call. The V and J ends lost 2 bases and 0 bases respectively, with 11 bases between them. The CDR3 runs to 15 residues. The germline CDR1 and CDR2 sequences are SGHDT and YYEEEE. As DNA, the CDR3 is TGTGCCAGCAGCTTCGGCATACAGATGAACACTGAAGCTTTCTTT. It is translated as CASSFGIQMNTEAFF. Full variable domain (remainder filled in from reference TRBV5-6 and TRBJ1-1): DAGVTQSPTHLIKTRGQQVTLRCSPKSGHDTVSWYQQALGQGPQFIFQYYEEEERQRGNFPDRFSGHQFPNYSSELNVNALLLGDSALYLCASSFGIQMNTEAFFGQGTRLTVV.

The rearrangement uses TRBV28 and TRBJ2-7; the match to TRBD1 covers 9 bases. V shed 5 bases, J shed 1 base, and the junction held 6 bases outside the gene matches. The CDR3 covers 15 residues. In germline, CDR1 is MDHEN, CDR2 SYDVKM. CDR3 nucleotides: TGTGCCAGCAGTAGCCGGGACAGGGCTTCCTACGAGCAGTACTTC. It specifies CASSSRDRASYEQYF.

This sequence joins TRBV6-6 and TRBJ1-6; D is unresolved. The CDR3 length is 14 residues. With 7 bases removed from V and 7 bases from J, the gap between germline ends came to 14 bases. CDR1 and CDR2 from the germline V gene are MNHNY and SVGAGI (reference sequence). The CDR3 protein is CASKSGPQNSPLHF. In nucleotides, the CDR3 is TGTGCCAGCAAAAGCGGGCCACAGAATTCACCCCTCCACTTT.

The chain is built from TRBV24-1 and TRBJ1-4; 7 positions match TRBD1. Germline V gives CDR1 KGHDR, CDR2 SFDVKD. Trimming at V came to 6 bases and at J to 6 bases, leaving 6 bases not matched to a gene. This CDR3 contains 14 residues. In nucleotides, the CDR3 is TGTGCCACCAGTCCCCCAGGGGGGGATGAAAAACTGTTTTTT. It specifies CATSPPGGDEKLFF.